Listed below are T cell receptor beta chains from one sample, sequenced in a study of T-cell reconstitution after alpha-beta-depleted transplantation in children. TCRdb processed the PCR reads anew with MiXCR; each CDR3 protein has one entry. This table has approximately 230,000 distinct CDR3 sequences, 20% to 30% appearing once. Sequenced material: PBMCs, mostly from graft donor cells, taken 360 days after TCRalphabeta/CD19-depleted stem cell transplant. The receptors here all came from a female patient aged 2-9 years who had a stem cell transplant for congenital amegakaryocytic thrombocytopenia, so the T cells may come from the graft donor. Both conserved end residues are part of each CDR3. D genes are given only for firm matches. For some rows the clone size is stated as once, few or many, or as a class when expanded; others skip it.

cdr3_nt,cdr3_aa,d_call,clone_size,j_call,v_call
TGCAGTGCTAGAGGGCAGGTGAACACTGAAGCTTTCTTT,CSARGQVNTEAFF,NA,NA,TRBJ1-1,TRBV20-1
TGTGCCAGCAGCCCTCAAGACCCGGGACAGGGCTCCTACAATGAGCAGTTCTTC,CASSPQDPGQGSYNEQFF,TRBD1,NA,TRBJ2-1,TRBV11-1
TGTGCCAGTAGTCTCGGGACTAGCGGGCGACTCTACAATGAGCAGTTCTTC,CASSLGTSGRLYNEQFF,TRBD2,NA,TRBJ2-1,TRBV19
TGTGCCAGCAGTTTTAGGGCGGGAGAGACCCAGTACTTC,CASSFRAGETQYF,NA,few,TRBJ2-5,TRBV27
TGTGCCAGTAGCCCAACAGGGTATCCGGACACCGGGGAGCTGTTTTTT,CASSPTGYPDTGELFF,NA,NA,TRBJ2-2,TRBV19
TGCGCCAGCAGCCAATTCGGGCTCAGGAGTACAGGGTTTTCACCCCTCCACTTT,CASSQFGLRSTGFSPLHF,NA,NA,TRBJ1-6,TRBV4-1
TGCGCCAGCAGCCAAGAATCAGGGACGTACACAGATACGCAGTATTTT,CASSQESGTYTDTQYF,NA,NA,TRBJ2-3,TRBV4-3
TGTGCCAGCAGCTTAGTGGGAGATTCACCCCTCCACTTT,CASSLVGDSPLHF,NA,NA,TRBJ1-6,TRBV7-9
TGCAGTGCAGACACCCCGGGACTCACCTACGAGCAGTACTTC,CSADTPGLTYEQYF,NA,many,TRBJ2-7,TRBV20-1
TGTGCCAGCAGTACGACCCAGAACACTGAAGCTTTCTTT,CASSTTQNTEAFF,NA,many,TRBJ1-1,TRBV6-5
TGTGCCAGCAGCCATGACACAGATACGCAGTATTTT,CASSHDTDTQYF,NA,NA,TRBJ2-3,TRBV11-1
TGTGCCAGCTCACCCGGACTAGCGGGTAATGAGCAGTTCTTC,CASSPGLAGNEQFF,TRBD2,many,TRBJ2-1,TRBV18
TGTGCCAGCAGTTACTTTAGGGGGATCTCATATAATTCACCCCTCCACTTT,CASSYFRGISYNSPLHF,NA,few,TRBJ1-6,TRBV6-5
TGCGCCAGCAGCTTGGATCCAGTTGGTAATGAGCAGTTCTTC,CASSLDPVGNEQFF,NA,NA,TRBJ2-1,TRBV5-1
TGTGCCAGCAGCTTTCGTAGCAACTCCTACGAGCAGTACTTC,CASSFRSNSYEQYF,NA,NA,TRBJ2-7,TRBV7-9
TGTGCCTGGAGTGCCCGCCGGAGGAACACCGGGGAGCTGTTTTTT,CAWSARRRNTGELFF,NA,few,TRBJ2-2,TRBV30
TGTGCCAGCGGACCGGGCCCTAGACTCTATGGCTACACCTTC,CASGPGPRLYGYTF,NA,NA,TRBJ1-2,TRBV2
TGTGCCAGCAGCAGTAGCGTACACCGGGGCGATGAGCAGTTCTTC,CASSSSVHRGDEQFF,NA,many,TRBJ2-1,TRBV9
TGTGCCAGCAGCTTATTGGGGAGTGATGAAGCTTTCTTT,CASSLLGSDEAFF,NA,few,TRBJ1-1,TRBV7-9
TGCAGTGCTAGAGATCTGGGGGGCACGAGCAATCAGCCCCAGCATTTT,CSARDLGGTSNQPQHF,NA,NA,TRBJ1-5,TRBV20-1
TGTGCCAGCGGGTCGGGGGGGAGCACAGATACGCAGTATTTT,CASGSGGSTDTQYF,TRBD2,NA,TRBJ2-3,TRBV13
TGTGCCAGCAGCTTAGCCTCTGGTGGAGGGGACTATGGCTACACCTTC,CASSLASGGGDYGYTF,NA,few,TRBJ1-2,TRBV11-2
TGCGCCAGCAGCCAAGTTTCCGGGAATGAGCAGTTCTTC,CASSQVSGNEQFF,NA,few,TRBJ2-1,TRBV4-3
TGTGCCAGCAGTCAGATCAAAAAAGACTATGGCTACACCTTC,CASSQIKKDYGYTF,NA,NA,TRBJ1-2,TRBV12-3/TRBV12-4
TGCAGTGTTCACTCAGAGACAGGGGAGGAGACCCAGTACTTC,CSVHSETGEETQYF,TRBD1,NA,TRBJ2-5,TRBV20-1
TGCGCCAGCATGGATGGTGGCACTGAAGCTTTCTTT,CASMDGGTEAFF,NA,few,TRBJ1-1,TRBV5-1